The rows below give T cell receptor beta chains drawn from one sample of a study of blood T cell repertoires in COVID-19. Assay used: immunoSEQ multiplex PCR; TCRdb lists only in-frame clones, some missing. The sample has fewer than 250,000 clones, just under 85% seen once. Material for sequencing was peripheral blood. The receptors derive from a woman aged 55-70 years with active or convalescent COVID-19. Both conserved end residues are part of each CDR3. A D gene is named only where the DNA matches it firmly.

cdr3_aa: CASRLAGQGNEQFF
j_call: TRBJ2-1
d_call: TRBD2
v_call: TRBV6-6

cdr3_aa: CASSHVPGVVSPLHF
j_call: TRBJ1-6
d_call: .
v_call: TRBV23-1

cdr3_aa: CASSLAVAGGYEQYF
j_call: TRBJ2-7
d_call: TRBD2
v_call: TRBV5-1

cdr3_aa: CASSIRGSNEKLFF
j_call: TRBJ1-4
d_call: .
v_call: TRBV2

cdr3_aa: CASSFLAGVPDTQYF
j_call: TRBJ2-3
d_call: TRBD2
v_call: TRBV7-6

cdr3_aa: CASSQPRGQGTSGANVLTF
j_call: TRBJ2-6
d_call: TRBD1
v_call: TRBV3-1/TRBV3-2

cdr3_aa: CASSEGSVGWQYF
j_call: TRBJ2-7
d_call: .
v_call: TRBV6-1

cdr3_aa: CASSLGTGTGELFF
j_call: TRBJ2-2
d_call: TRBD1
v_call: TRBV7-8

cdr3_aa: CASSIIRASQGNEQFF
j_call: TRBJ2-1
d_call: .
v_call: TRBV5-4

cdr3_aa: CASSQEGLAGGYRNEQFF
j_call: TRBJ2-1
d_call: TRBD2
v_call: TRBV3-1/TRBV3-2

cdr3_aa: CASSLGGTGGNYGYTF
j_call: TRBJ1-2
d_call: TRBD1
v_call: TRBV28

cdr3_aa: CASSLLAGLTYNEQFF
j_call: TRBJ2-1
d_call: TRBD2
v_call: TRBV5-6

cdr3_aa: CASSPFGPSGNTIYF
j_call: TRBJ1-3
d_call: .
v_call: TRBV7-8

cdr3_aa: CASSSSYQTGFSDTQYF
j_call: TRBJ2-3
d_call: .
v_call: TRBV11-3

cdr3_aa: CASSQDDRGLEKLFF
j_call: TRBJ1-4
d_call: TRBD1
v_call: TRBV3-1/TRBV3-2

cdr3_aa: CASSFGGNTEAFF
j_call: TRBJ1-1
d_call: .
v_call: TRBV27

cdr3_aa: CASGPGLNVNEQFF
j_call: TRBJ2-1
d_call: .
v_call: TRBV12-5

cdr3_aa: CASSSRGVSGPSGANVLTF
j_call: TRBJ2-6
d_call: .
v_call: TRBV7-9

cdr3_aa: CASSLLAGGFGTGELFF
j_call: TRBJ2-2
d_call: TRBD1
v_call: TRBV11-3

cdr3_aa: CASSLLGKSYNEQFF
j_call: TRBJ2-1
d_call: .
v_call: TRBV28

cdr3_aa: CASSSRGSGGADEQFF
j_call: TRBJ2-1
d_call: TRBD2
v_call: TRBV11-3

cdr3_aa: CSVEGTDYGYTF
j_call: TRBJ1-2
d_call: TRBD1
v_call: TRBV29-1

cdr3_aa: CATSRGWVDTQYF
j_call: TRBJ2-3
d_call: .
v_call: TRBV24-1

cdr3_aa: CASSLGQGYEKLFF
j_call: TRBJ1-4
d_call: .
v_call: TRBV7-9

cdr3_aa: CASSASTGFNTEAFF
j_call: TRBJ1-1
d_call: .
v_call: TRBV9

cdr3_aa: CASSELEGGRQPQHF
j_call: TRBJ1-5
d_call: .
v_call: TRBV6-1

cdr3_aa: CASSLVWVRDSNQPQHF
j_call: TRBJ1-5
d_call: .
v_call: TRBV28

cdr3_aa: CASSLLKRGPLRTDTQYF
j_call: TRBJ2-3
d_call: TRBD2
v_call: TRBV27

cdr3_aa: CASNGGAQFDQPQHF
j_call: TRBJ1-5
d_call: .
v_call: TRBV28

cdr3_aa: CASSIRQVGGNTIYF
j_call: TRBJ1-3
d_call: .
v_call: TRBV11-2

cdr3_aa: CAISGDRGQRETQYF
j_call: TRBJ2-5
d_call: TRBD1
v_call: TRBV10-3

cdr3_aa: CASSPGQLNSPLHF
j_call: TRBJ1-6
d_call: TRBD1
v_call: TRBV2

cdr3_aa: CASGFSPPGELFF
j_call: TRBJ2-2
d_call: .
v_call: TRBV12-5

cdr3_aa: CASSLARNQPQHF
j_call: TRBJ1-5
d_call: .
v_call: TRBV27

cdr3_aa: CASSSPPSTDTQYF
j_call: TRBJ2-3
d_call: .
v_call: TRBV11-2

cdr3_aa: CSVTTSGDNEQFF
j_call: TRBJ2-1
d_call: TRBD2
v_call: TRBV29-1

cdr3_aa: CASSFGLADNEQFF
j_call: TRBJ2-1
d_call: TRBD2
v_call: TRBV4-1

cdr3_aa: CATSRHQGDYEQYF
j_call: TRBJ2-7
d_call: TRBD1
v_call: TRBV15

cdr3_aa: CASSLDRVTDTQYF
j_call: TRBJ2-3
d_call: .
v_call: TRBV11-2

cdr3_aa: CASSPGLAGRYNEQFF
j_call: TRBJ2-1
d_call: TRBD2
v_call: TRBV11-2

cdr3_aa: CASSQPTGNTEAFF
j_call: TRBJ1-1
d_call: .
v_call: TRBV4-2